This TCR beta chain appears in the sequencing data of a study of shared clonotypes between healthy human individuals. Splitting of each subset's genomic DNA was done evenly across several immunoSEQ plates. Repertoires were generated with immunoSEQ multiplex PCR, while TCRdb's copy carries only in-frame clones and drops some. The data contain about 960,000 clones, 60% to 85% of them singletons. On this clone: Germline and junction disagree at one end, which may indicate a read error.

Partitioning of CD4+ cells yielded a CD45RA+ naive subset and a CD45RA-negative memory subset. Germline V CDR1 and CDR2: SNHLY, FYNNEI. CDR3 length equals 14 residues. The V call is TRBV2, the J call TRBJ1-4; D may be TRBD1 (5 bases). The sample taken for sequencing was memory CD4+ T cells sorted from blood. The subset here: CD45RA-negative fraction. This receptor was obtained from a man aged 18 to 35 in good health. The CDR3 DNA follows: TGTGCCGCACGCCTCGGAGGGGCTAACGAAAAACTGTTTTTT. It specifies CAARLGGANEKLFF.